This record covers a single T cell receptor (beta chain). The germline CDR1 and CDR2 sequences are SGHAT and FQNNGV. Trimming removed 4 bases at V and 4 bases at J, with 10 bases between. The CDR3 consists of 13 residues. The entry originates in a study of T cell responses to AZD1222 COVID-19 vaccine. Profiled with immunoSEQ multiplex PCR; TCRdb holds only in-frame clones, not every one. The sample holds some 180,000 clones; roughly 93% are singletons and the top ten take about 1%. This chain links TRBV11-2 with TRBJ2-5; weak D call: TRBD2 (7 bases). This receptor was identified in an adult who received the MenACWY meningococcal vaccine as a control. Source: peripheral blood, taken 28 days after the second dose of the MenACWY control vaccine. The CDR3, as DNA: TGTGCCAGCAGCTGGGGGGGGCCAGAGACCCAGTACTTC. Translated, it gives CASSWGGPETQYF. Looking up the rest from reference TRBV11-2 and TRBJ2-5 gives the full variable domain: EAGVAQSPRYKIIEKRQSVAFWCNPISGHATLYWYQQILGQGPKLLIQFQNNGVVDDSQLPKDRFSAERLKGVDSTLKIQPAKLEDSAVYLCASSWGGPETQYFGPGTRLLVL.